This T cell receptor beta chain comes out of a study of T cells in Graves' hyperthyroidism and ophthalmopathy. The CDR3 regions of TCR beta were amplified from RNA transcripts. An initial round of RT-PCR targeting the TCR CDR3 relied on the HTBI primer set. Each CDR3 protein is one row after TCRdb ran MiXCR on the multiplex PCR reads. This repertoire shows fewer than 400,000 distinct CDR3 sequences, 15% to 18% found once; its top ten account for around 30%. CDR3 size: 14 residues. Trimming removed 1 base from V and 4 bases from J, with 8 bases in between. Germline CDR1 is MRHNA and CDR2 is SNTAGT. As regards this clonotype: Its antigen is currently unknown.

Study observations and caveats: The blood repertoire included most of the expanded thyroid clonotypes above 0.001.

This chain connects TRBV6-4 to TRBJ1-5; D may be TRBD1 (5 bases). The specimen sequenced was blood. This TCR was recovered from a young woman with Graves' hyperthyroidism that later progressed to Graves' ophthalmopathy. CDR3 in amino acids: CASSDCRGNQPQHF. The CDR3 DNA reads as TGTGCCAGCAGTGACTGTAGGGGTAATCAGCCCCAGCATTTT.